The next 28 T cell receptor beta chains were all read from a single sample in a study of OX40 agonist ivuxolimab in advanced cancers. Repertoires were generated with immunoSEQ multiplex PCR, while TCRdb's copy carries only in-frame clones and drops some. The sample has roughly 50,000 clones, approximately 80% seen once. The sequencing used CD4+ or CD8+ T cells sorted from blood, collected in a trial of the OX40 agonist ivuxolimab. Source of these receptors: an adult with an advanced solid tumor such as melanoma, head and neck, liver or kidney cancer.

The CDR3 spells CASSFKGGSGLSSYNEQFF. Written as DNA, the CDR3 is TGTGCCAGCAGTTTTAAGGGGGGGAGCGGCCTTAGCTCCTACAATGAGCAGTTCTTC. The V gene is TRBV27, the J gene TRBJ2-1, with a tentative D call TRBD2 (7 bases). Germline V lookup: CDR1 MNHEY, CDR2 SMNVEV (reference sequence). This CDR3 is built from 19 residues. Trimming left V 3 bases short and J 0 bases short, with 21 bases between.

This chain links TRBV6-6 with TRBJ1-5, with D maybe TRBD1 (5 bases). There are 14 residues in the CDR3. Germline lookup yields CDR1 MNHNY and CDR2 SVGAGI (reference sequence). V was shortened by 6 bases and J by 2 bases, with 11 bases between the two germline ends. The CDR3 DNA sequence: TGTGCCAGCAGAAGCCAGGGTGGCAATCAGCCCCAGCATTTT. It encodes CASRSQGGNQPQHF.

CDR3: CSVATDTQYF. The DNA of the CDR3 is TGCAGCGTCGCGACAGATACGCAGTATTTT. The genes are TRBV29-1 and TRBJ2-3; D is ambiguous. V was clipped by 6 bases and J by 3 bases, with 4 bases between them. Germline V gene lookup returns CDR1 SQVTM and CDR2 ANQGSEA. This CDR3 spans 10 amino acids.

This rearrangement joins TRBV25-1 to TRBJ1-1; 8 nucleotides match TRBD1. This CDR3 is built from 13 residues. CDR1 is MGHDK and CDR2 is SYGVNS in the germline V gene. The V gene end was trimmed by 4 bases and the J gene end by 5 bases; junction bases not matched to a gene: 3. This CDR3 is CASSGQGSTEAFF. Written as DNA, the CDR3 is TGTGCCAGCAGTGGACAGGGGAGTACTGAAGCTTTCTTT.

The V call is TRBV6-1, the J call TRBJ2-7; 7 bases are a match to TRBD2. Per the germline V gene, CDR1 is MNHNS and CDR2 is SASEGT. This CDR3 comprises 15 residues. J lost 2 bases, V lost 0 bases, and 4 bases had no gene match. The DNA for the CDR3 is TGTGCCAGCAGTGAAGCTCTGGCGGGAGCCTACGAGCAGTACTTC. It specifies CASSEALAGAYEQYF.

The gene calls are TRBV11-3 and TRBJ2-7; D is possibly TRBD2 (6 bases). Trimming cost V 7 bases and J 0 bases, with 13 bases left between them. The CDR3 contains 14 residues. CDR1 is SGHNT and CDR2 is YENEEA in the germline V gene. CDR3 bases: TGTGCCAGCACCCTCGGGCGGGGCTCCTACGAGCAGTACTTC. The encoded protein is CASTLGRGSYEQYF. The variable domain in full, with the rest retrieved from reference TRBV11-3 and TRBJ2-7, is EAGVVQSPRYKIIEKKQPVAFWCNPISGHNTLYWYLQNLGQGPELLIRYENEEAVDDSQLPKDRFSAERLKGVDSTLKIQPAELGDSAVYLCASTLGRGSYEQYFGPGTRLTVT.

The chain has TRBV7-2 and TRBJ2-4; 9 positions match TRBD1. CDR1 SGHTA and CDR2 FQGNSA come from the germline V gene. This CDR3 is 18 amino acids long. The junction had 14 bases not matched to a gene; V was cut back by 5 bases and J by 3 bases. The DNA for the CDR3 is TGTGCCAGCAGCCCCGACAGGGGGGTTCGGTTCGTCAAAAACATTCAGTACTTC. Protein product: CASSPDRGVRFVKNIQYF.

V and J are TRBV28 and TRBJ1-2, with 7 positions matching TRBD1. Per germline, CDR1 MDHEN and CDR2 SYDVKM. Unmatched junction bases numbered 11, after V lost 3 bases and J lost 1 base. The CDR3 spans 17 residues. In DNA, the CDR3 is TGTGCCAGCAGTTTGGGGACGGGACAGTTGATTAACTATGGCTACACCTTC. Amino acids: CASSLGTGQLINYGYTF.

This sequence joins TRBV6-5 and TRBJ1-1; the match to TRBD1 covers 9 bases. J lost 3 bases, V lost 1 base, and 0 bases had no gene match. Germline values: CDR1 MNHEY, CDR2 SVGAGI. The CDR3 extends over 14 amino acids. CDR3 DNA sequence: TGTGCCAGCAGTTACTGGACAGGGGACACTGAAGCTTTCTTT. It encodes CASSYWTGDTEAFF.

The CDR3 DNA reads as TGTGCCTGGCGCAATAACAGGGACCAGCCCCAGCATTTT. It codes for CAWRNNRDQPQHF. V gene TRBV30 combines with J gene TRBJ1-5, with a weak D call TRBD1 (6 bases). Germline V gives CDR1 GTSNPN, CDR2 SVGIG (reference sequence). The CDR3 sequence is 13 residues long. V was clipped by 5 bases and J by 7 bases, with 15 bases between them.

The CDR3 sequence: CASSLGPATDTQYF. CDR3 DNA sequence: TGTGCCAGCAGCTTGGGGCCAGCCACAGATACGCAGTATTTT. The gene calls are TRBV7-2 and TRBJ2-3, with a possible D match to TRBD1 (5 bases). The CDR3 covers 14 residues. Trimming shortened V by 3 bases and J by 2 bases, and 9 bases separated the two germline ends. Germline V gene lookup returns CDR1 SGHTA and CDR2 FQGNSA.

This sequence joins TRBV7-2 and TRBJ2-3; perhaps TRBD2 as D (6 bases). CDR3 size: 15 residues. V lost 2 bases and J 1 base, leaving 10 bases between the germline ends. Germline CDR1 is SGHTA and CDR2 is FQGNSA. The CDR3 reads CASSLSSVGTDTQYF. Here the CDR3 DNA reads TGTGCCAGCAGCTTATCTAGCGTGGGCACAGATACGCAGTATTTT.

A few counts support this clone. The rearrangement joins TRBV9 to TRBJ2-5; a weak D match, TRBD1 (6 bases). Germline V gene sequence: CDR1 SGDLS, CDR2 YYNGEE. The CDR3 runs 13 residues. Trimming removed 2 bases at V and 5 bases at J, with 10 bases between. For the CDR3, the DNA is TGTGCCAGCAGCGTGGCAGGGGTCGAGACCCAGTACTTC. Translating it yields CASSVAGVETQYF.

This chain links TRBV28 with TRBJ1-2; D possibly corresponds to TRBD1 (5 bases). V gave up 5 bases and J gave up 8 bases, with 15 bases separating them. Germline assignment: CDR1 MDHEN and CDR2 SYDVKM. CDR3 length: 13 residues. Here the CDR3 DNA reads TGTGCCAGCAGTCCCACCGGGACGAAAGGCTACACCTTC. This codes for CASSPTGTKGYTF.

The chain's CDR3 is CASSLIASGGLFNEQFF. The CDR3, as DNA: TGTGCCAGCAGCTTAATCGCTAGCGGGGGTCTATTCAATGAGCAGTTCTTC. The chain recombines TRBV7-2 with TRBJ2-1; 10 nucleotides align to TRBD2. The CDR3 contains 17 residues. From germline, CDR1 is SGHTA and CDR2 FQGNSA. V lost 2 bases to trimming and J lost 6 bases; unmatched junction nucleotides: 10.

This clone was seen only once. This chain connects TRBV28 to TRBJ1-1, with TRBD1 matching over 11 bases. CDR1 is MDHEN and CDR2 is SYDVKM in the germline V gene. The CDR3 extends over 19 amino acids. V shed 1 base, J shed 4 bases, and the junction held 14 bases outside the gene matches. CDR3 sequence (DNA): TGTGCCAGCAGTTTATTTAGATGGGGACAGGGGGGCCCCAGCACTGAAGCTTTCTTT. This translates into CASSLFRWGQGGPSTEAFF.

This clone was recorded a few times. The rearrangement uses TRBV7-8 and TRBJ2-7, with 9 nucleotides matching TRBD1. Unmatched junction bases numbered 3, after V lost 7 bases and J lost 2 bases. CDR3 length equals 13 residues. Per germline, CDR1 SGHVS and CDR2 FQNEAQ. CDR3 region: CASNYRGPYEQYF. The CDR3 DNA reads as TGTGCCAGCAACTACAGGGGGCCCTACGAGCAGTACTTC.

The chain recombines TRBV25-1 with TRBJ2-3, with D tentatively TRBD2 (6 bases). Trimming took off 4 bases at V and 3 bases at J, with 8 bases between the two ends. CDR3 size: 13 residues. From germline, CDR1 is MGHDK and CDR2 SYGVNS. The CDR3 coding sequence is TGTGCCAGCAGTGGGGCGGGGACAGATACGCAGTATTTT. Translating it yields CASSGAGTDTQYF.

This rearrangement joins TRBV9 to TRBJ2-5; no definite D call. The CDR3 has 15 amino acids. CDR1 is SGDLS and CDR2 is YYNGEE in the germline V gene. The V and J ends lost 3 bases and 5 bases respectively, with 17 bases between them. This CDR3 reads CASSEIGSSAETQYF. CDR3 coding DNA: TGTGCCAGCAGCGAAATCGGATCCTCGGCGGAGACCCAGTACTTC.

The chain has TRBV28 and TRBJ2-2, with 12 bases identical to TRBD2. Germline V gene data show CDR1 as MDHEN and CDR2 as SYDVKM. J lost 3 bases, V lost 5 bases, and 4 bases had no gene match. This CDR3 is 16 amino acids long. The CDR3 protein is CASSPGLAGHTGELFF. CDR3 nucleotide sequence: TGTGCCAGCAGTCCCGGACTAGCGGGACACACCGGGGAGCTGTTTTTT.

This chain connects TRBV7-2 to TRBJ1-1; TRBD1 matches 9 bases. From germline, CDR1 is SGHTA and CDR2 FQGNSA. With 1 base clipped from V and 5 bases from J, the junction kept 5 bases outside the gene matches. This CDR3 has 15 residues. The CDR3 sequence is CASSLDPQGATEAFF. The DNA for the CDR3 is TGTGCCAGCAGCTTAGATCCACAGGGGGCGACTGAAGCTTTCTTT.

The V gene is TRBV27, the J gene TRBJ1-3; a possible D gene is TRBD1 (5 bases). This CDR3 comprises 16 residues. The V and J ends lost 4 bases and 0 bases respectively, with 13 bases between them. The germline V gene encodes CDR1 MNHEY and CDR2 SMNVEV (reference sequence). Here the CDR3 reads CASSWSGPSSGNTIYF. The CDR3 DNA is TGTGCCAGCAGTTGGTCAGGGCCCAGCTCTGGAAACACCATATATTTT.

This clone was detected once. The CDR3 loop reads CASSILGVRYF. CDR3 nucleotide sequence: TGTGCCAGCAGTATACTTGGAGTTCGGTACTTC. The J gene is TRBJ2-7, the V gene TRBV6-1; no clear D. The germline V and J ends were trimmed by 5 bases and 12 bases, with 14 bases remaining between them. CDR1 and CDR2 (germline): MNHNS, SASEGT. The CDR3 contains 11 residues.

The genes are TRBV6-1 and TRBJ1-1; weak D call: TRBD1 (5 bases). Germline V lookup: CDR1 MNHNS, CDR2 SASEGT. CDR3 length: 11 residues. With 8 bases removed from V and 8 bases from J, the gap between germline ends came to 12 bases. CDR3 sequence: CASSAGREAFF. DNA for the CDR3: TGTGCCAGCTCGGCAGGGCGAGAAGCTTTCTTT.

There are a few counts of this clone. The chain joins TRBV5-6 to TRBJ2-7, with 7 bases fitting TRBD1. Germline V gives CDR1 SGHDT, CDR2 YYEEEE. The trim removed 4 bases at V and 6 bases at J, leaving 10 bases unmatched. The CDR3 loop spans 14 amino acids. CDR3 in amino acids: CASSPGRGWREQYF. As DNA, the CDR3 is TGTGCCAGCAGCCCCGGCAGGGGGTGGCGCGAGCAGTACTTC.

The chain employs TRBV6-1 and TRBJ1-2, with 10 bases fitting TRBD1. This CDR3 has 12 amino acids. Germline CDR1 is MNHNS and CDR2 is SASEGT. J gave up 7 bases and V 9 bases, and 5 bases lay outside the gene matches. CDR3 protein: CASDDRGLGYTF. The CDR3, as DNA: TGTGCCAGTGATGACAGGGGGCTTGGCTACACCTTC.

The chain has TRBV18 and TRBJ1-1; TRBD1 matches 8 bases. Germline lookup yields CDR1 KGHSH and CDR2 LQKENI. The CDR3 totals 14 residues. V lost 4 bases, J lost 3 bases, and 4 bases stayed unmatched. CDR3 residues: CASSLKTGDTEAFF. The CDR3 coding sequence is TGTGCCAGCTCACTTAAGACAGGGGACACTGAAGCTTTCTTT.

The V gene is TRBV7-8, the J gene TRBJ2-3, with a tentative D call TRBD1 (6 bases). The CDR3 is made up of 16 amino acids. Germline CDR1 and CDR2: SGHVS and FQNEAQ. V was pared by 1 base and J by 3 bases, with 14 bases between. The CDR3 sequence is CASSLVGQGFTDTQYF. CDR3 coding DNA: TGTGCCAGCAGCTTAGTAGGGCAGGGGTTTACAGATACGCAGTATTTT.